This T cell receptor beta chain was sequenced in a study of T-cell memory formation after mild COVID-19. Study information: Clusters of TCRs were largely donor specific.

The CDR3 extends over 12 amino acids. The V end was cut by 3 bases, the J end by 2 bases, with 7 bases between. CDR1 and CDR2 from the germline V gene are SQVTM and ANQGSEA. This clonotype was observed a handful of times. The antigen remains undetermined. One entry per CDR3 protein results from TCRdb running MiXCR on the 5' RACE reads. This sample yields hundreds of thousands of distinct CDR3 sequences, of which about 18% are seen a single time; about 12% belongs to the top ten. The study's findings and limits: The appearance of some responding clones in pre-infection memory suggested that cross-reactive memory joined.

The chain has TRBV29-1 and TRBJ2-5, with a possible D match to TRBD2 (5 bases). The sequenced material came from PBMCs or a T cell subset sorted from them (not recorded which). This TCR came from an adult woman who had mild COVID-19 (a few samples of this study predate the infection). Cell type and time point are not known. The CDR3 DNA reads TGCAGCGTTGACGGGGAGCAAGAGACCCAGTACTTC. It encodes CSVDGEQETQYF.